A single sample is the source of the 5 T cell receptor beta chains below, sequenced in a study of blood T cell repertoires in COVID-19. Data came from immunoSEQ multiplex PCR; TCRdb stores just in-frame clones and leaves some out. The top ten hold 17% of the sample, which has fewer than 200,000 clones, around four fifths seen once. The sample consisted of PBMCs or T cells enriched from blood (not recorded which). Receptors were obtained from a woman aged 45-60 years who had recovered from COVID-19.

There are a few counts of this clone. The J gene is TRBJ2-3, the V gene TRBV5-4; TRBD1 matches 7 bases. From germline, CDR1 is SGHNT and CDR2 YYREEE (reference sequence). The CDR3 has 14 residues. V lost 6 bases to trimming and J lost 6 bases; unmatched junction nucleotides: 10. In nucleotides, the CDR3 is TGTGCCAGCACCCTAAGACAGGGTTCGGATACGCAGTATTTT. This encodes CASTLRQGSDTQYF.

This clone was found once. This sample includes further DNA sequences coding for the same CDR3. J is TRBJ1-5 and V is TRBV6-5; 8 nucleotides align to TRBD1. The CDR3 spans 15 residues. Unmatched junction bases numbered 10, after V lost 6 bases and J lost 6 bases. CDR1 MNHEY and CDR2 SVGAGI come from the germline V gene. This chain's CDR3 is CASRTGQGRGQPQHF. As DNA, the CDR3 is TGTGCCAGCAGAACAGGACAGGGACGAGGTCAGCCCCAGCATTTT.

V is TRBV7-9 and J is TRBJ1-6; 10 positions agree with TRBD1. Germline CDR1 is SEHNR and CDR2 is FQNEAQ (reference sequence). Trimming removed 3 bases from V and 10 bases from J; junction bases left unmatched: 3. There are 14 residues in the CDR3. The DNA of the CDR3 is TGTGCCAGCAGCTTGACAGGGGGCGAGTCACCCCTCCACTTT. It is translated as CASSLTGGESPLHF.

This sequence joins TRBV29-1 and TRBJ2-5, with 8 bases identical to TRBD1. The CDR3 extends over 13 amino acids. V dropped 7 bases and J dropped 4; count of bases not matched to a gene: 8. Germline V CDR1 and CDR2: SQVTM, ANQGSEA. The CDR3: CSASGQGPETQYF. The CDR3 nucleotides are TGCAGCGCCTCAGGACAGGGTCCAGAGACCCAGTACTTC.

This chain uses TRBV15 with TRBJ2-1; 13 bases fit TRBD2. The CDR3 length is 15 residues. The germline V gene encodes CDR1 LNHNV and CDR2 YYDKDF (reference sequence). The ends lost 3 bases at V and 5 bases at J; junction bases unmatched: 1. This chain's CDR3 is CATSSGTSGNNEQFF. The CDR3, as DNA: TGTGCCACCAGCAGCGGGACTAGCGGGAACAATGAGCAGTTCTTC.